Listed here are 4 T cell receptor beta chains from one sample, sequenced in a study of response to subunit inactivated influenza vaccine. Using its own MiXCR run on the RT-PCR reads, TCRdb lists one record per CDR3 protein. Here the sample spans about 480,000 distinct CDR3 sequences, 25% being singletons. The material sequenced was CD4+ T cells sorted from PBMCs, taken roughly 5 days after vaccination. Receptors were obtained from a middle-aged man who received an inactivated influenza vaccine.

This clonotype occurred a few times. The rearrangement joins TRBV7-2 to TRBJ2-5; 7 nucleotides align to TRBD2. V shed 4 bases and J 2 bases; nucleotides not matched to a gene: 10. The CDR3 consists of 16 residues. Germline V gives CDR1 SGHTA, CDR2 FQGNSA. This CDR3 reads CASSSTGSGPQETQYF. In DNA, the CDR3 is TGTGCCAGCAGCTCCACGGGTAGCGGGCCACAAGAGACCCAGTACTTC.

This clonotype was recorded a few times. The chain links TRBV10-3 to TRBJ2-3; 7 bases fit TRBD1. Germline CDR1 and CDR2: ENHRY and SYGVKD. This CDR3 region has 14 residues. V dropped 6 bases and J dropped 3; count of bases not matched to a gene: 6. DNA for the CDR3: TGTGCCATCAGAGGGGACAGTTCAACAGATACGCAGTATTTT. It encodes CAIRGDSSTDTQYF.

Only a few counts were recorded for this clonotype. This chain uses TRBV10-2 with TRBJ1-1, with D perhaps matching TRBD1 (5 bases). The CDR3 covers 15 residues. Germline CDR1 is WSHSY and CDR2 is SAAADI. V lost 6 bases and J 3 bases, leaving 17 bases between the germline ends. The CDR3 DNA reads TGCGCCAGCAGCCTGGGGGGTGTCCGCGACACTGAAGCTTTCTTT. Its protein is CASSLGGVRDTEAFF.

This clonotype was detected only a few times. V and J are TRBV20-1 and TRBJ2-2; unclear D gene. Between the trimmed V and J ends, which lost 3 bases and 1 base, there was a span of 3 bases. The CDR3 sequence is 12 residues long. Per germline, CDR1 DFQATT and CDR2 SNEGSKA (reference sequence). The CDR3 region is CSASLNTGELFF. In DNA, the CDR3 is TGCAGTGCTAGCCTGAACACCGGGGAGCTGTTTTTT.